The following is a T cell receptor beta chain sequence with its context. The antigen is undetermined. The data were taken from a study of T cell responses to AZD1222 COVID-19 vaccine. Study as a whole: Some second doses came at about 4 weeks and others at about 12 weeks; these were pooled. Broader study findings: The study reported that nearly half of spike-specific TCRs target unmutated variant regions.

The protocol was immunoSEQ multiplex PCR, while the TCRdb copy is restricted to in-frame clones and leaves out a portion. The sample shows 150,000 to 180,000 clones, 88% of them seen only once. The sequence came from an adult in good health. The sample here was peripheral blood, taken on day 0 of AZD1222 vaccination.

CDR3 nucleotides: TGTGCCAGCAGTCAGGCGGTATCCCAGCCCCAGCATTTT. It translates to CASSQAVSQPQHF. This chain connects TRBV6-2 or TRBV6-3 to TRBJ1-5; no reliable D call. The CDR3 has 13 residues. The V end was cut by 5 bases, the J end by 7 bases, with 12 bases between. CDR1 is MNHEY, CDR2 SVGEGT, per germline.